This T cell receptor beta chain was identified in a study of blood T cell repertoires in COVID-19. Generated by immunoSEQ multiplex PCR, the TCRdb table keeps only in-frame clones and is missing some. The sample shows hundreds of thousands of clones, around nine tenths of them seen only once. Individuals drawn from around 25 US areas were roughly 18 to 95 years old. Within the 2 weeks before study entry, each person in the exposed group met a COVID-19 case. Sequenced sample: PBMCs or T cells enriched from blood (not recorded which). The sequence came from a woman in her forties or fifties who had been exposed to COVID-19.

This CDR3 is CASSSTSGRHNEQFF. CDR3 coding DNA: TGTGCCAGCAGCTCGACTAGCGGGCGTCACAATGAGCAGTTCTTC. This chain connects TRBV7-2 to TRBJ2-1, with 10 bases matching TRBD2. V lost 4 bases, J lost 5 bases, and 5 bases stayed unmatched. CDR1 is SGHTA, CDR2 FQGNSA, per germline. The CDR3 extends over 15 amino acids. Together with reference TRBV7-2 and TRBJ2-1, the CDR3 gives the full variable domain: GAGVSQSPSNKVTEKGKDVELRCDPISGHTALYWYRQSLGQGLEFLIYFQGNSAPDKSGLPSDRFSAERTGGSVSTLTIQRTQQEDSAVYLCASSSTSGRHNEQFFGPGTRLTVL.